This entry lists 15 T cell receptor beta chains sequenced from one sample in a study of T-cell memory formation after mild COVID-19 (dated by TCRdb to 2020 to 2022). Preparation of the library involved 5' RACE. The sample was run on an Illumina NovaSeq 6000. TCRdb ran its own pipeline on the public reads, namely fastp trimming at Q25 and MiXCR clone calling, and kept in-frame beta chains. CDR3 protein duplicates are merged, each entry listing the most common genes and DNA. The sample has about 350,000 distinct CDR3 sequences on record, around 13% of them singletons. The ten largest clones capture about 20% of the sample. Sequenced material: PBMCs or a T cell subset sorted from them (not recorded which). Every receptor here comes from a young man who had mild COVID-19 (a few samples of this study predate the infection). The sample titles of this study are shuffled in the database, so cell type and time point are left out; the donor was told from shared clones.

Only a few counts were recorded for this clonotype. This rearrangement joins TRBV7-2 to TRBJ2-5, with 7 bases that match TRBD1. The CDR3 runs to 14 residues. Germline V lookup: CDR1 SGHTA, CDR2 FQGNSA. The J segment lost 4 bases and the V segment lost 4 bases, leaving 6 bases of the junction unmatched. The CDR3 DNA sequence: TGTGCCAGCAGCTCGGTTAGGGGGCGAGAGACCCAGTACTTC. It is translated as CASSSVRGRETQYF.

This clonotype was counted ten times or more. The chain uses TRBV14 and TRBJ1-4; the D is unclear. Trimming pared 4 bases from V and 10 bases from J, leaving 22 bases between. The CDR3 extends over 16 amino acids. Germline V gene data show CDR1 as SGHDN and CDR2 as FVKESK. CDR3 amino acids: CASSPRGIFGRGKLFF. CDR3 DNA sequence: TGTGCCAGCAGCCCCCGCGGTATTTTTGGGCGGGGAAAACTGTTTTTT. The entire variable domain, with the rest obtained from reference TRBV14 and TRBJ1-4, is as follows: EAGVTQFPSHSVIEKGQTVTLRCDPISGHDNLYWYRRVMGKEIKFLLHFVKESKQDESGMPNNRFLAERTGGTYSTLKVQPAELEDSGVYFCASSPRGIFGRGKLFFGSGTQLSVL.

Only a few counts were recorded for this clonotype. The genes are TRBV4-1 and TRBJ1-5; TRBD1 matches at 11 bases. This CDR3 comprises 16 residues. Germline CDR1 and CDR2: MGHRA and YSYEKL. With 4 bases clipped from V and 3 bases from J, the junction kept 5 bases outside the gene matches. As DNA, the CDR3 is TGCGCCAGCAGCCGGGGACAGGGGGGTGACAATCAGCCCCAGCATTTT. Protein sequence: CASSRGQGGDNQPQHF.

This sequence joins TRBV5-5 and TRBJ2-3; unclear D gene. Per the germline V gene, CDR1 is SGHKS and CDR2 is YYEKEE (reference sequence). The CDR3 contains 15 residues. V was trimmed by 4 bases and J by 0 bases, leaving 12 bases between them. CDR3 amino acids: CASSPPFASTDTQYF. The CDR3 DNA reads TGTGCCAGCAGCCCCCCCTTCGCGAGCACAGATACGCAGTATTTT.

This clonotype was found a few times. The chain's CDR3 is CASGIVGRGEQFF. The CDR3 nucleotides read TGTGCCAGTGGCATAGTAGGTCGAGGCGAGCAGTTCTTC. The chain links TRBV19 to TRBJ2-1; D not resolved. CDR1 is LNHDA and CDR2 is SQIVND in the germline V gene (reference sequence). V lost 8 bases and J lost 10, with 18 bases in between. This CDR3 has 13 amino acids.

This clonotype was observed many times. The chain is built from TRBV5-1 and TRBJ2-3; the match to TRBD2 covers 13 bases. J was trimmed by 3 bases and V by 3 bases; bases with no gene match: 4. This CDR3 comprises 16 residues. Germline V gene data show CDR1 as SGHRS and CDR2 as YFSETQ. The CDR3 loop reads CASSSTTSGGTDTQYF. Written as DNA, the CDR3 is TGCGCCAGCAGCTCTACGACTAGCGGGGGGACAGATACGCAGTATTTT.

The CDR3 loop reads CASSSLSGRTHGELFF. CDR3 DNA sequence: TGTGCCAGCAGCTCCCTCTCCGGCAGGACCCACGGGGAGCTGTTTTTT. This chain connects TRBV7-9 to TRBJ2-2; unclear D gene. The germline CDR1 and CDR2 sequences are SEHNR and FQNEAQ (reference sequence). CDR3 length: 16 residues. Trimming stripped 4 bases from V and 7 bases from J, with 19 bases between.

There are a few counts of this clonotype. The gene calls are TRBV13 and TRBJ2-1, with 7 bases fitting TRBD1. The germline V gene has CDR1 PRHDT and CDR2 FYEKMQ (reference sequence). The CDR3 loop spans 15 amino acids. J was trimmed by 1 base and V by 5 bases; bases with no gene match: 5. CDR3 coding DNA: TGTGCCAGCAGCCACAGGGGTAGTTCCTACAATGAGCAGTTCTTC. Its protein is CASSHRGSSYNEQFF. The full variable domain, its missing parts supplied by reference TRBV13 and TRBJ2-1, is AAGVIQSPRHLIKEKRETATLKCYPIPRHDTVYWYQQGPGQDPQFLISFYEKMQSDKGSIPDRFSAQQFSDYHSELNMSSLELGDSALYFCASSHRGSSYNEQFFGPGTRLTVL.

This clonotype was detected only a few times. The chain joins TRBV20-1 to TRBJ2-5; 9 bases align to TRBD2. The germline V gene encodes CDR1 DFQATT and CDR2 SNEGSKA (reference sequence). This CDR3 is 15 amino acids long. Losses at the gene ends were 6 bases for V and 1 base for J; bases not matched to a gene: 9. The CDR3 is CSAPGTSWGQETQYF. The CDR3 DNA follows: TGCAGTGCCCCCGGGACTAGCTGGGGCCAAGAGACCCAGTACTTC.

This clonotype was counted a few times. The CDR3 sequence: CASRAREWTGELFF. CDR3 bases: TGTGCCAGCAGGGCAAGGGAATGGACCGGGGAGCTGTTTTTT. The chain employs TRBV2 and TRBJ2-2; D is ambiguous. The CDR3 loop spans 14 amino acids. V lost 6 bases to trimming and J lost 5 bases, with 13 bases between them. The germline CDR1 and CDR2 sequences are SNHLY and FYNNEI.

The chain couples TRBV7-3 to TRBJ2-3; weak D call: TRBD2 (5 bases). CDR3 length: 15 amino acids. The V end was cut by 5 bases, the J end by 3 bases, with 15 bases between. CDR1 is SGHTA and CDR2 is FQGTGA in the germline V gene. The CDR3 loop is CASSELGSGTDTQYF. CDR3 DNA sequence: TGTGCCAGCAGCGAACTAGGTTCGGGGACAGATACGCAGTATTTT.

This chain joins TRBV20-1 and TRBJ1-5, with D hard to call. Trimming left V 6 bases short and J 3 bases short, with 15 bases between. The CDR3 has 14 amino acids. Per germline, CDR1 DFQATT and CDR2 SNEGSKA (reference sequence). The CDR3 is CSATSWKANQPQHF. As DNA, the CDR3 is TGCAGTGCCACCTCTTGGAAGGCCAATCAGCCCCAGCATTTT.

The rearrangement links TRBV5-1 to TRBJ2-7, with TRBD2 matching 10 bases. Trimming at V came to 1 base and at J to 3 bases, leaving 4 bases not matched to a gene. CDR1 and CDR2 from the germline V gene are SGHRS and YFSETQ. The CDR3 loop spans 15 amino acids. The CDR3 nucleotides are TGCGCCAGCAGCTTGACGGCTAGCGGGGGCTACGAGCAGTACGTC. It yields the protein CASSLTASGGYEQYV.

This clonotype was counted a few times. In nucleotides, the CDR3 is TGTGCCATCAGTGAGTGGAGGTTAGGGGGGGACCTCTACGAGCAGTACGTC. The encoded protein is CAISEWRLGGDLYEQYV. This rearrangement joins TRBV10-3 to TRBJ2-7, with D tentatively TRBD2 (7 bases). This CDR3 contains 17 residues. V was cut by 1 base and J by 3 bases, with 19 bases left in between. Germline CDR1 is ENHRY and CDR2 is SYGVKD.

This clonotype was counted only a few times. V gene TRBV29-1 combines with J gene TRBJ1-1; TRBD1 aligns across 8 bases. This CDR3 has 13 residues. Germline CDR1 and CDR2: SQVTM and ANQGSEA. V trimming: 5 bases; J trimming: 4 bases; junction bases outside the gene matches: 6. This CDR3 is CSVQTDRGTEAFF. The CDR3 coding sequence is TGCAGCGTTCAGACCGACAGGGGCACTGAAGCTTTCTTT.